Presented here are 7 T cell receptor beta chains from one specimen sequenced in a study of long-term antiretroviral therapy in people with HIV. They ran version v3.0 of the immunoSEQ assay at survey level. Here immunoSEQ multiplex PCR was the method, and the copy in TCRdb shows in-frame clones only, minus some. Found here are 30,000 to 45,000 clones, more than 80% of them singletons; the top ten hold roughly 6%. Sequenced here: unsorted PBMCs, sampled 3.4 years after starting antiretroviral therapy. The receptors stem from a man aged 25 to 40 with HIV.

The CDR3 protein is CASSLDTTAYGYTF. CDR3 bases: TGTGCCAGCAGCTTAGATACAACAGCCTATGGCTACACCTTC. The V gene is TRBV11-2, the J gene TRBJ1-2; D remains unclear. The germline CDR1 and CDR2 sequences are SGHAT and FQNNGV. Trimming cost V 0 bases and J 4 bases, with 9 bases left between them. The CDR3 covers 14 residues.

The rearrangement joins TRBV7-3 to TRBJ2-3, with D possibly being TRBD2 (6 bases). The V end lost 4 bases, the J end lost 5 bases, and 13 bases lay between the germline ends. CDR3 length: 14 residues. Germline V lookup: CDR1 SGHTA, CDR2 FQGTGA. This chain's CDR3 is CASSSTGAQDTQYF. The DNA of the CDR3 is TGTGCCAGCAGCTCCACGGGAGCTCAAGATACGCAGTATTTT.

The genes are TRBV29-1 and TRBJ2-7; D gene ambiguous. Germline V CDR1 and CDR2: SQVTM, ANQGSEA. V dropped 2 bases and J dropped 9 bases, with 14 bases sitting between them. CDR3 size: 12 residues. The CDR3 DNA follows: TGCAGCGTTGAACTAGAATCTTCGGGGCAGTACTTC. Its translation is CSVELESSGQYF.

The V call is TRBV18, the J call TRBJ2-1; D remains unclear. This CDR3 contains 15 residues. Germline CDR1 reads KGHSH; CDR2 reads LQKENI. V lost 4 bases, J lost 5 bases, and 15 bases lay in between. CDR3 DNA sequence: TGTGCCAGCTCACTCGCTCAGGTAGTAAACAATGAGCAGTTCTTC. It yields the protein CASSLAQVVNNEQFF. The variable domain in full, completed from reference TRBV18 and TRBJ2-1, reads NAGVMQNPRHLVRRRGQEARLRCSPMKGHSHVYWYRQLPEEGLKFMVYLQKENIIDESGMPKERFSAEFPKEGPSILRIQQVVRGDSAAYFCASSLAQVVNNEQFFGPGTRLTVL.

This clone was counted a few times. The chain couples TRBV28 to TRBJ1-2, with 9 bases aligning to TRBD1. Losses at the gene ends were 4 bases for V and 4 bases for J; bases not matched to a gene: 7. CDR3 length: 15 amino acids. The germline CDR1 and CDR2 sequences are MDHEN and SYDVKM. The CDR3 protein is CASSSPGQGSYGYTF. The CDR3 region has the DNA TGTGCCAGCAGTTCCCCGGGACAGGGATCCTATGGCTACACCTTC.

CDR3 protein: CASSLRLAGSTGELFF. The DNA for the CDR3 is TGTGCCAGCAGCTTACGACTAGCGGGGTCCACCGGGGAGCTGTTTTTT. V is TRBV7-2 and J is TRBJ2-2; 11 positions agree with TRBD2. The CDR3 is 16 amino acids. CDR1 is SGHTA and CDR2 is FQGNSA in the germline V gene. Trimming cost V 2 bases and J 4 bases; bases outside gene matches: 3.

This chain joins TRBV7-9 and TRBJ1-4; possibly TRBD1 for D (6 bases). The CDR3 is made up of 14 amino acids. Germline V gene lookup returns CDR1 SEHNR and CDR2 FQNEAQ (reference sequence). Deletions cut 2 bases from V and 7 bases from J, with 11 bases between. The CDR3, as DNA: TGTGCCAGCAGCTTAAAGGGGGGGGGTGAAAAACTGTTTTTT. Amino acids: CASSLKGGGEKLFF. Looking up the rest from reference TRBV7-9 and TRBJ1-4 gives the full variable domain: DTGVSQNPRHKITKRGQNVTFRCDPISEHNRLYWYRQTLGQGPEFLTYFQNEAQLEKSRLLSDRFSAERPKGSFSTLEIQRTEQGDSAMYLCASSLKGGGEKLFFGSGTQLSVL.